Presented here are 12 T cell receptor beta chains from one specimen sequenced in a study of OX40 agonist ivuxolimab in advanced cancers. Here immunoSEQ multiplex PCR was the method, and the copy in TCRdb shows in-frame clones only, minus some. The profile covers some 72,000 clones, with roughly four fifths appearing a single time and 0.51% taken by the ten largest. The sequenced sample was CD4+ or CD8+ T cells sorted from blood, obtained in a trial of the OX40 agonist ivuxolimab. All receptors come from an adult with an advanced solid tumor such as melanoma, head and neck, liver or kidney cancer.

The chain has TRBV10-3 and TRBJ1-3; D unclear. With 0 bases removed from V and 5 bases from J, the gap between germline ends came to 5 bases. The germline V gene encodes CDR1 ENHRY and CDR2 SYGVKD. The CDR3 is 13 amino acids. The CDR3 here is CAISESGRNTIYF. The CDR3 nucleotides are TGTGCCATCAGTGAGTCGGGGAGAAACACCATATATTTT.

The chain joins TRBV6-1 to TRBJ1-3; D is perhaps TRBD1 (5 bases). CDR3 length: 18 residues. Trimming stripped 4 bases from V and 0 bases from J, with 19 bases between. In germline, CDR1 is MNHNS, CDR2 SASEGT. The CDR3 DNA follows: TGTGCCAGCAGTGGGGGCCTACCGGGACGGCGCTCTGGAAACACCATATATTTT. Translation: CASSGGLPGRRSGNTIYF.

J is TRBJ2-4 and V is TRBV28, with 8 bases identical to TRBD1. The V gene end was trimmed by 2 bases and the J gene end by 3 bases; junction bases not matched to a gene: 9. The germline V gene encodes CDR1 MDHEN and CDR2 SYDVKM. CDR3 size: 17 residues. The CDR3 region has the DNA TGTGCCAGCAGTTTACGGACCTATGGGACAGGCAAAAACATTCAGTACTTC. Translated, it gives CASSLRTYGTGKNIQYF.

The chain carries TRBV19 and TRBJ2-2, with 10 bases matching TRBD2. CDR1 is LNHDA and CDR2 is SQIVND in the germline V gene (reference sequence). J was trimmed by 5 bases and V by 5 bases; bases with no gene match: 5. This CDR3 has 15 residues. For the CDR3, the DNA is TGTGCCAGTAGTCGGGTAGCGGGAGGAACCGGGGAGCTGTTTTTT. Protein sequence: CASSRVAGGTGELFF.

CDR3 protein: CASSLSPGAQENTEAFF. The CDR3 DNA sequence: TGTGCCAGCTCATTGTCCCCCGGGGCCCAAGAGAACACTGAAGCTTTCTTT. The genes are TRBV18 and TRBJ1-1; D possibly corresponds to TRBD1 (5 bases). Looked up from germline, CDR1 is KGHSH and CDR2 is LQKENI. This CDR3 contains 17 residues. Trimming removed 5 bases from V and 1 base from J, with 20 bases in between.

The CDR3 loop is CAWRQGSQPQHF. The CDR3 nucleotides read TGTGCCTGGAGGCAGGGTAGCCAGCCCCAGCATTTT. The chain links TRBV30 to TRBJ1-5; TRBD1 might be the D (5 bases). The germline CDR1 and CDR2 sequences are GTSNPN and SVGIG (reference sequence). This CDR3 has 12 residues. Trimming stripped 3 bases from V and 7 bases from J, with 10 bases between.

This clone was seen only once. This chain connects TRBV9 to TRBJ2-1, with 10 positions matching TRBD2. V dropped 1 base and J dropped 4; count of bases not matched to a gene: 5. The germline CDR1 and CDR2 sequences are SGDLS and YYNGEE. The CDR3 length is 16 residues. In DNA form, the CDR3 reads TGTGCCAGCAGCGTACTAGCGGGAGCCGGTTACAATGAGCAGTTCTTC. Residues: CASSVLAGAGYNEQFF.

V and J are TRBV19 and TRBJ1-4; D not certain. The V end was cut by 1 base, the J end by 4 bases, with 10 bases between. The CDR3 runs to 15 residues. In germline, CDR1 is LNHDA, CDR2 SQIVND (reference sequence). The CDR3 region has the DNA TGTGCCAGTAGTATAGGACCGCAGAATAATGAAAAACTGTTTTTT. This sequence encodes CASSIGPQNNEKLFF. Full variable domain (outside the CDR3, taken from reference TRBV19 and TRBJ1-4): DGGITQSPKYLFRKEGQNVTLSCEQNLNHDAMYWYRQDPGQGLRLIYYSQIVNDFQKGDIAEGYSVSREKKESFPLTVTSAQKNPTAFYLCASSIGPQNNEKLFFGSGTQLSVL.

V usage is TRBV9 and J usage is TRBJ2-3; D gene ambiguous. Trimming removed 4 bases at V and 3 bases at J, with 15 bases between. The V gene's germline CDR1 is SGDLS and CDR2 YYNGEE. This CDR3 is built from 15 residues. Here the CDR3 DNA reads TGTGCCAGCAGCCACTCCTCCACCGGGACAGATACGCAGTATTTT. It codes for CASSHSSTGTDTQYF. The full variable domain, with the rest looked up from reference TRBV9 and TRBJ2-3, is DSGVTQTPKHLITATGQRVTLRCSPRSGDLSVYWYQQSLDQGLQFLIQYYNGEERAKGNILERFSAQQFPDLHSELNLSSLELGDSALYFCASSHSSTGTDTQYFGPGTRLTVL.

The chain joins TRBV5-6 to TRBJ1-5; D might be TRBD1 (5 bases). The CDR3 is made up of 14 amino acids. V lost 0 bases and J 10 bases, leaving 14 bases between the germline ends. Germline assignment: CDR1 SGHDT and CDR2 YYEEEE. The CDR3 sequence is CASSLGGGAIPQHF. The CDR3, as DNA: TGTGCCAGCAGCTTGGGGGGGGGAGCCATACCCCAGCATTTT. The full variable domain, with the rest looked up from reference TRBV5-6 and TRBJ1-5, is DAGVTQSPTHLIKTRGQQVTLRCSPKSGHDTVSWYQQALGQGPQFIFQYYEEEERQRGNFPDRFSGHQFPNYSSELNVNALLLGDSALYLCASSLGGGAIPQHFGDGTRLSIL.

This chain joins TRBV10-3 and TRBJ2-2, with no clear D. Germline V gene sequence: CDR1 ENHRY, CDR2 SYGVKD. The ends were cut back, 8 bases at V and 4 bases at J, with 5 bases in the middle. The CDR3 length is 11 residues. Written as DNA, the CDR3 is TGTGCCATCCAAAGCACCGGGGAGCTGTTTTTT. Its translation: CAIQSTGELFF.

The rearrangement uses TRBV11-2 and TRBJ2-1; D call uncertain. Germline-derived CDR1 and CDR2 are SGHAT and FQNNGV. The CDR3 is 13 residues long. Trimming took 1 base from V and 7 from J, leaving 8 bases between them. The CDR3: CASSLVAWNEQFF. The CDR3 DNA reads as TGTGCCAGCAGCTTAGTCGCGTGGAATGAGCAGTTCTTC.